This TCR beta chain originates from a study of blood T cell repertoires in COVID-19. About the research overall: Sites across the United States, Italy and Spain contributed samples from acute and convalescent COVID-19. PBMCs, B-cell-depleted T cells, or T cells provided the cDNA or gDNA that made up the material.

The CDR3 runs to 18 residues. Germline CDR1 and CDR2: MNHEY and SMNVEV (reference sequence). Trimming shortened V by 6 bases and J by 0 bases, and 21 bases separated the two germline ends. Under the authors' procedure: Amplification with reference gene primers provided the estimates of nucleated cell counts. Sequencing was performed with immunoSEQ multiplex PCR; in TCRdb, only in-frame clones are kept and a portion is missing. For V, J and clone size, that table is used; D and trimming come from the DNA. The data contain about 74,000 clones, 80% to 90% of them singletons. The gene calls are TRBV27 and TRBJ2-4, with D perhaps matching TRBD2 (7 bases). Sequenced: peripheral blood. The source is an older man with acute or convalescent COVID-19. CDR3: CASSSTGRGSLAKNIQYF. The CDR3 region has the DNA TGTGCCAGCAGCTCTACAGGGCGGGGGAGCTTAGCCAAAAACATTCAGTACTTC.